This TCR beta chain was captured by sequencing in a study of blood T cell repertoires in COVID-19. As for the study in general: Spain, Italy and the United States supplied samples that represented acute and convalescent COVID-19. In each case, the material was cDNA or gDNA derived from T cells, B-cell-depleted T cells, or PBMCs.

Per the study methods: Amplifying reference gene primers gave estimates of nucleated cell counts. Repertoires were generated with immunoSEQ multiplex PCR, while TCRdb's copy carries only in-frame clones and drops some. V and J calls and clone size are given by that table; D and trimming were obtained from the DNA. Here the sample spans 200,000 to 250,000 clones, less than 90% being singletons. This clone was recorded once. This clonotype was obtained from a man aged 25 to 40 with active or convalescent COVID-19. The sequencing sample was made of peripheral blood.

Here the CDR3 reads CASSLEEGQPQHF. The CDR3 DNA follows: TGTGCCAGCAGTTTGGAAGAGGGCCAGCCCCAGCATTTT. V gene TRBV27 combines with J gene TRBJ1-5; the D is unclear. The length of the CDR3 is 13 residues. Germline-derived CDR1 and CDR2 are MNHEY and SMNVEV (reference sequence). V lost 3 bases to trimming and J lost 7 bases, with 10 bases between them.